The 5 T cell receptor beta chains reported below all come from one sample, sequenced in a study of blood T cell repertoires in COVID-19. TCRdb's table, derived via immunoSEQ multiplex PCR, lists solely in-frame clones and lacks some. The data hold 250,000 to 350,000 clones, with 88% observed a single time. Sequenced sample: peripheral blood. These TCRs come from a woman in her thirties with COVID-19, enrolled during active disease.

As regards this clone: Relative to the germline gene, one junction end is altered; a read error may explain this. Distinct nucleotide sequences in the sample also encode this CDR3. The chain recombines TRBV5-4 with TRBJ2-3; 7 positions agree with TRBD1. The CDR3 contains 15 residues. Germline CDR1 reads SGHNT; CDR2 reads YYREEE (reference sequence). CDR3 region: CASRQNRGVKDTQYF. The CDR3 DNA reads TGTGCTAGCAGGCAGAACAGGGGCGTGAAAGATACGCAGTATTTT.

To note about this clone: The junction departs from germline at one end; a sequencing error may be responsible. V and J are TRBV4-3 and TRBJ1-4, with 7 nucleotides matching TRBD1. CDR3 length equals 14 residues. CDR1 is LGHNA and CDR2 is YSLEER in the germline V gene. The CDR3 sequence is CASSQEGALEKLFF. CDR3 coding DNA: TGCGCCAGCAGTCAAGAGGGGGCTTTGGAAAAACTGTTTTTT.

V and J are TRBV2 and TRBJ2-4, with 7 bases that match TRBD2. Germline V gives CDR1 SNHLY, CDR2 FYNNEI. The CDR3 sequence is 15 residues long. The junction had 12 bases not matched to a gene; V was cut back by 4 bases and J by 9 bases. The CDR3 loop is CASSARTSSGGIQYF. The DNA of the CDR3 is TGTGCCAGCAGTGCAAGGACCTCTTCGGGGGGCATTCAGTACTTC.

The V gene is TRBV5-6, the J gene TRBJ1-2, with 9 nucleotides matching TRBD1. From germline, CDR1 is SGHDT and CDR2 YYEEEE. Trimming took 1 base from V and 7 from J; bases not matched to a gene: 5. The CDR3 covers 14 residues. The CDR3 DNA follows: TGTGCCAGCAGCTTGTGGGACAGGGCCTCTGGCTACACCTTC. Protein product: CASSLWDRASGYTF.

The chain joins TRBV9 to TRBJ1-3; possibly TRBD1 for D (5 bases). The CDR3 consists of 15 residues. V dropped 0 bases and J dropped 0 bases, with 7 bases sitting between them. Germline V lookup: CDR1 SGDLS, CDR2 YYNGEE. The CDR3 bases are TGTGCCAGCAGCGTAGGACAGAGCTCTGGAAACACCATATATTTT. This codes for CASSVGQSSGNTIYF.